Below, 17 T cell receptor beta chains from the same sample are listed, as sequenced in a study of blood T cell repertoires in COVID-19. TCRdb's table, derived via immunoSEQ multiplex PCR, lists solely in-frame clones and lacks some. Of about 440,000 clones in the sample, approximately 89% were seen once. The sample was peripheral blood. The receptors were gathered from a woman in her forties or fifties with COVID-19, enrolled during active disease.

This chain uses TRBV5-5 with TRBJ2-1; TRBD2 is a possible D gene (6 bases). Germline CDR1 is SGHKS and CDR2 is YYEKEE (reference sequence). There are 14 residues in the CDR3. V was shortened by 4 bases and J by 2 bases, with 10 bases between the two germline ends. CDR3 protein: CASSRTSPYNEQFF. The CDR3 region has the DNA TGTGCCAGCAGCCGTACTAGCCCCTACAATGAGCAGTTCTTC.

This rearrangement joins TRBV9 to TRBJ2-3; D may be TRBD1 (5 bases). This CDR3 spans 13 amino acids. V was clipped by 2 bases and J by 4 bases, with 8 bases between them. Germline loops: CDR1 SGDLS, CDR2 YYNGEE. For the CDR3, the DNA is TGTGCCAGCAGCGTCCCAGGGTCAGATACGCAGTATTTT. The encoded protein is CASSVPGSDTQYF. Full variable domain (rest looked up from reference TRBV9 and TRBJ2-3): DSGVTQTPKHLITATGQRVTLRCSPRSGDLSVYWYQQSLDQGLQFLIQYYNGEERAKGNILERFSAQQFPDLHSELNLSSLELGDSALYFCASSVPGSDTQYFGPGTRLTVL.

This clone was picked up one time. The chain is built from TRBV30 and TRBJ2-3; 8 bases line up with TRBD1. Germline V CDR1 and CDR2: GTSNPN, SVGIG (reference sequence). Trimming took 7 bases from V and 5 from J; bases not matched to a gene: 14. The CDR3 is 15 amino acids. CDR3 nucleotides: TGTGCCTCAACGATCGGACAGGGTTTGGGAGATACGCAGTATTTT. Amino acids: CASTIGQGLGDTQYF.

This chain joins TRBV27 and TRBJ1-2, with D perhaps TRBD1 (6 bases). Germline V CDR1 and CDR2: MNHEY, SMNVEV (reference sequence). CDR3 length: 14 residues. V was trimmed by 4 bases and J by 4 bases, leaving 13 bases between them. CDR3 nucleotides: TGTGCCAGCAGTTCCCGGACAGCAGCCTATGGCTACACCTTC. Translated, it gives CASSSRTAAYGYTF.

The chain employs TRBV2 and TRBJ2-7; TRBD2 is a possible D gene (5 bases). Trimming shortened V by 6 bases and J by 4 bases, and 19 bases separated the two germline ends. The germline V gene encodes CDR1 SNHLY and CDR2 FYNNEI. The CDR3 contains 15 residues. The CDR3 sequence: CASRERTGPEYEQYF. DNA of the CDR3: TGTGCCAGCAGGGAGCGGACCGGCCCTGAGTACGAGCAGTACTTC.

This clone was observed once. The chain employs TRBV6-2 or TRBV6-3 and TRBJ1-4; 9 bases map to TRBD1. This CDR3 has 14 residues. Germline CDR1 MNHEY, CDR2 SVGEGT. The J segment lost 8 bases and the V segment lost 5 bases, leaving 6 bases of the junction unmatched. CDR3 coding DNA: TGTGCCAGCAGTCAAACAGGGGGCAGGGAAAAACTGTTTTTT. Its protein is CASSQTGGREKLFF.

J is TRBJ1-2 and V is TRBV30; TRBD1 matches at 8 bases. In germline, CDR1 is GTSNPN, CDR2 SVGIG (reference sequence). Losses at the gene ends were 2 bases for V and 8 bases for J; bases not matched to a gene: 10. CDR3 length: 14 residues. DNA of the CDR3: TGTGCCTGGAGTCCCGGGACAGGCACGAAGGGCTACACCTTC. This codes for CAWSPGTGTKGYTF.

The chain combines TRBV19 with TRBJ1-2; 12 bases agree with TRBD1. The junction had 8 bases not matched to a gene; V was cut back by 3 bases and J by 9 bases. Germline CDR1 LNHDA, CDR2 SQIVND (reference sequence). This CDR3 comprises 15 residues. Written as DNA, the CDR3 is TGTGCCAGTAGTATGGCCGGGACAGGGGGCGGTCGCTACACCTTC. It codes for CASSMAGTGGGRYTF.

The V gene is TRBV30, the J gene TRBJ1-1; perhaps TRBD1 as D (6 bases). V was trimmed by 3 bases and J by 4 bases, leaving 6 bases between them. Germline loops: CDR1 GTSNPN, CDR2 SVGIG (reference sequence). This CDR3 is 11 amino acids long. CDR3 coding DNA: TGTGCCTGGAGGGGGGCCACTGAAGCTTTCTTT. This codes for CAWRGATEAFF.

The CDR3 nucleotides are TGTGCCAGCAGCTACGGGACAGGGCCCACTGAAGCTTTCTTT. Its protein is CASSYGTGPTEAFF. The chain uses TRBV11-1 and TRBJ1-1; 9 nucleotides match TRBD1. The CDR3 is made up of 14 amino acids. V trimming: 4 bases; J trimming: 4 bases; junction bases outside the gene matches: 4. Looked up from germline, CDR1 is SGHAT and CDR2 is FQDESV (reference sequence).

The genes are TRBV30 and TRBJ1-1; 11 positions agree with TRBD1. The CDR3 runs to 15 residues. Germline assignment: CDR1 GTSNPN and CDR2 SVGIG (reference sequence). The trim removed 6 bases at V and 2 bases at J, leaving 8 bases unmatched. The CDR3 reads CACTPGTGGNTEAFF. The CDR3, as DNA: TGTGCCTGTACTCCTGGGACAGGGGGTAACACTGAAGCTTTCTTT. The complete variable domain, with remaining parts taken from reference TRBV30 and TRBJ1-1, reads SQTIHQWPATLVQPVGSPLSLECTVEGTSNPNLYWYRQAAGRGLQLLFYSVGIGQISSEVPQNLSASRPQDRQFILSSKKLLLSDSGFYLCACTPGTGGNTEAFFGQGTRLTVV.

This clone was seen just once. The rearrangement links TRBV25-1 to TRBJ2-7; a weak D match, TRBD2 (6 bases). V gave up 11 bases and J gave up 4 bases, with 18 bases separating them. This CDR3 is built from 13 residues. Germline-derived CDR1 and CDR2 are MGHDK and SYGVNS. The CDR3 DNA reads TGTGCCGTTGGGTCGGTCGGGGGATACGAGCAGTACTTC. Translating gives CAVGSVGGYEQYF.

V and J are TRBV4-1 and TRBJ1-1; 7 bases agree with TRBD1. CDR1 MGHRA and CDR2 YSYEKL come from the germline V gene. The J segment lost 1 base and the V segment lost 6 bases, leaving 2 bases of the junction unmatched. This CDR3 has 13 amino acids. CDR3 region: CASRGTANTEAFF. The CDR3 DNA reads TGCGCCAGCAGGGGGACAGCGAACACTGAAGCTTTCTTT.

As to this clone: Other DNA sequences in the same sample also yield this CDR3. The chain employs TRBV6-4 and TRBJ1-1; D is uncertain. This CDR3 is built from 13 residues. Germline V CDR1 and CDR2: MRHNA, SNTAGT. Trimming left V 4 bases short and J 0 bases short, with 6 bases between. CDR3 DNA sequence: TGTGCCAGCAGTGTCGAGTTGAACACTGAAGCTTTCTTT. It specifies CASSVELNTEAFF.

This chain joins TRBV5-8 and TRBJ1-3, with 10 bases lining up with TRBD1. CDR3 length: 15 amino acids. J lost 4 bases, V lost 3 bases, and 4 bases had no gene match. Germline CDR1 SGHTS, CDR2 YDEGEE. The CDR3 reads CASSSWDRGGNTIYF. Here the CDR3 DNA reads TGTGCCAGCAGCTCATGGGACAGGGGAGGAAACACCATATATTTT.

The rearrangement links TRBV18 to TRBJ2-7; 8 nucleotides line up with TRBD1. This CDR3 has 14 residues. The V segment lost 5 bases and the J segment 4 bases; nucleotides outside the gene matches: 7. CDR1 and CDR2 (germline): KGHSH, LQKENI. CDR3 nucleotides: TGTGCCAGCTCAAGGAGACAGGGGACATACGAGCAGTACTTC. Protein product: CASSRRQGTYEQYF.

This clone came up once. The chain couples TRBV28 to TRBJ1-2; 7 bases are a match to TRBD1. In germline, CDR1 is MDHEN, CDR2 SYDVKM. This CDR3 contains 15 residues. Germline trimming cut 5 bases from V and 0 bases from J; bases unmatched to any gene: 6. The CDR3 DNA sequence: TGTGCCAGCAGTCCCCGGGACAGAACTAACTATGGCTACACCTTC. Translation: CASSPRDRTNYGYTF.